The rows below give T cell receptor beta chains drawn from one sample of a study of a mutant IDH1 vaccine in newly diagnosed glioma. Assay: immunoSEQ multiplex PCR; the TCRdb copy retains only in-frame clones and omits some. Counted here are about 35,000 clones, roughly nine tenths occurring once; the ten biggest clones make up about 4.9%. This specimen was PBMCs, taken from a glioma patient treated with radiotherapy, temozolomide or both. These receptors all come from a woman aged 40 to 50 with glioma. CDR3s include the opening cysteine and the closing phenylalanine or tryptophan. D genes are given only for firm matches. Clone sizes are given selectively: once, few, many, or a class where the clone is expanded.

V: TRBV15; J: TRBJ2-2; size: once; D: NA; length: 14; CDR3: CATSRGANTGELFF; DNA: TGTGCCACCAGCAGAGGAGCGAACACCGGGGAGCTGTTTTTT
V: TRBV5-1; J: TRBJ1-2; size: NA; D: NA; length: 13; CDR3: CASSLHPGPRYTF; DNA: TGCGCCAGCAGCTTGCATCCTGGGCCGCGCTACACCTTC
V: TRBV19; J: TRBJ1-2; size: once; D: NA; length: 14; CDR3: CASSINQNNYGYTF; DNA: TGTGCCAGTAGTATTAACCAGAATAACTATGGCTACACCTTC
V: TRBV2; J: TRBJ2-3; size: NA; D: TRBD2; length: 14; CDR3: CASTRLAGGNTQYF; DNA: TGTGCCAGCACTAGACTAGCGGGAGGAAATACGCAGTATTTT
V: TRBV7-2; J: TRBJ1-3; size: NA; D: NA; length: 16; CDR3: CASSLDGGARGNTIYF; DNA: TGTGCCAGCAGCTTAGATGGGGGCGCGAGGGGAAACACCATATATTTT
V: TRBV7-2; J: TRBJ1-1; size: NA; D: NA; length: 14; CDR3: CASSARFMNTEAFF; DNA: TGTGCCAGCAGCGCCCGTTTTATGAACACTGAAGCTTTCTTT
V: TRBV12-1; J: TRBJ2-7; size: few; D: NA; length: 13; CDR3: CASSFGRLDEQYF; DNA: TGTGCCAGCAGCTTTGGCAGACTGGACGAGCAGTACTTC
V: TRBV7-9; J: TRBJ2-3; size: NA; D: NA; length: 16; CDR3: CASRGGGSSSTDTQYF; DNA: TGTGCCAGCAGAGGCGGGGGCTCCTCTAGCACAGATACGCAGTATTTT
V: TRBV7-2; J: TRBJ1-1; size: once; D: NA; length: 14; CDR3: CASSRLGFNTEAFF; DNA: TGTGCCAGCAGCCGGCTAGGGTTCAACACTGAAGCTTTCTTT
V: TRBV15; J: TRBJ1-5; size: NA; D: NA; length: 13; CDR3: CATSPDGIQPQHF; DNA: TGTGCCACCAGCCCGGATGGGATTCAGCCCCAGCATTTT
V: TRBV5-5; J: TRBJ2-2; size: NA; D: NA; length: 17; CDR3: CASSLGPQGKNTGELFF; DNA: TGTGCCAGCAGCTTGGGTCCTCAGGGGAAGAACACCGGGGAGCTGTTTTTT
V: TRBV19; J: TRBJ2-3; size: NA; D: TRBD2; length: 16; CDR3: CASSIVLAGVRDTQYF; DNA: TGTGCCAGTAGTATAGTGCTAGCGGGGGTCCGAGATACGCAGTATTTT
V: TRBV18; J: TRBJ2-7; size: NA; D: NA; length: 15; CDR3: CASSPGLSDTYEQYF; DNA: TGTGCCAGCTCACCGGGACTTTCTGACACCTACGAGCAGTACTTC
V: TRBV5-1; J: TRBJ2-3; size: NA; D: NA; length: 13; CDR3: CASRERAIDTQYF; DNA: TGCGCCAGCAGAGAGCGGGCCATAGATACGCAGTATTTT
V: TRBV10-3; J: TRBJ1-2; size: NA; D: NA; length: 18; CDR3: CAISESLLPKKANYGYTF; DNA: TGTGCCATCAGTGAGTCGCTCCTTCCTAAAAAAGCTAACTATGGCTACACCTTC
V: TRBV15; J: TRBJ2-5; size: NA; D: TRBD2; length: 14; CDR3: CATSRGTSQETQYF; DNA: TGTGCCACCAGCAGGGGGACTAGCCAAGAGACCCAGTACTTC
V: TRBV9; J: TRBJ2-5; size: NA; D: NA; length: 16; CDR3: CASSEGGTPPQETQYF; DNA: TGTGCCAGCAGCGAGGGGGGGACCCCCCCCCAAGAGACCCAGTACTTC
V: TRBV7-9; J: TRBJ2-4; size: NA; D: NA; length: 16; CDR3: CASSLSFGDGKNIQYF; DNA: TGTGCCAGCAGCTTATCTTTTGGCGACGGTAAAAACATTCAGTACTTC
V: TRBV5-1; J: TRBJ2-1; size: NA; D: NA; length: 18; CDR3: CASSLWGGVLGSYNEQFF; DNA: TGCGCCAGCAGCTTGTGGGGGGGCGTTCTTGGATCCTACAATGAGCAGTTCTTC
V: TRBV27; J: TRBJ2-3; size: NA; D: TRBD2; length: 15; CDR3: CASSLLTGGPNTQYF; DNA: TGTGCCAGCAGTTTACTTACGGGAGGGCCAAATACGCAGTATTTT
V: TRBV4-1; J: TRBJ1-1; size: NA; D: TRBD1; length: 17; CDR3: CASSQDPTGGGSTEAFF; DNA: TGCGCCAGCAGCCAAGATCCGACAGGGGGCGGAAGCACTGAAGCTTTCTTT
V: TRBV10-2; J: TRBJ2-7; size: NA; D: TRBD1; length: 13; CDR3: CASSGTGVHEQYF; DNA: TGCGCCAGCAGTGGGACAGGCGTCCACGAGCAGTACTTC
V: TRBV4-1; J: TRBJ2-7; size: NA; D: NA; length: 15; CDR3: CASSHHGDGTYEQYF; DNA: TGCGCCAGCAGCCACCATGGGGACGGGACCTACGAGCAGTACTTC
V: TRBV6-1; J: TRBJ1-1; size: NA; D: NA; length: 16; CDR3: CASSEKAGKVNTEAFF; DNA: TGTGCCAGCAGTGAAAAGGCAGGGAAGGTGAACACTGAAGCTTTCTTT
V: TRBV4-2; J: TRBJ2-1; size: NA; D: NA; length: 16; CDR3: CASSQSGLISYNEQFF; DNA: TGTGCCAGCAGCCAATCAGGGTTAATCTCCTACAATGAGCAGTTCTTC